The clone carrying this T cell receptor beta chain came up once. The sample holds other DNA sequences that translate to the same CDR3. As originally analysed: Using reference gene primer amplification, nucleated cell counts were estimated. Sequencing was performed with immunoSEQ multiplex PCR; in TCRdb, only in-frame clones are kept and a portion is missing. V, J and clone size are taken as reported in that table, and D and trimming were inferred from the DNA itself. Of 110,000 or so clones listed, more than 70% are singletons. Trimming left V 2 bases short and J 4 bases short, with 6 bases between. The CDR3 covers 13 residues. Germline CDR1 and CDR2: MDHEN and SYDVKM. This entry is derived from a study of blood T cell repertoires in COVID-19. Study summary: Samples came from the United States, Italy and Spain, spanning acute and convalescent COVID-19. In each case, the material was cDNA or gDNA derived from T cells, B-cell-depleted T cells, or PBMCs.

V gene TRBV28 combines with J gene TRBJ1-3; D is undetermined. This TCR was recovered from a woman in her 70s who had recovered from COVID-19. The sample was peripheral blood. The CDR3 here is CASSLTAGNTIYF. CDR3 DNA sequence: TGTGCCAGCAGTTTAACAGCCGGAAACACCATATATTTT. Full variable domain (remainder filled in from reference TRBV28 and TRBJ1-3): DVKVTQSSRYLVKRTGEKVFLECVQDMDHENMFWYRQDPGLGLRLIYFSYDVKMKEKGDIPEGYSVSREKKERFSLILESASTNQTSMYLCASSLTAGNTIYFGEGSWLTVV.